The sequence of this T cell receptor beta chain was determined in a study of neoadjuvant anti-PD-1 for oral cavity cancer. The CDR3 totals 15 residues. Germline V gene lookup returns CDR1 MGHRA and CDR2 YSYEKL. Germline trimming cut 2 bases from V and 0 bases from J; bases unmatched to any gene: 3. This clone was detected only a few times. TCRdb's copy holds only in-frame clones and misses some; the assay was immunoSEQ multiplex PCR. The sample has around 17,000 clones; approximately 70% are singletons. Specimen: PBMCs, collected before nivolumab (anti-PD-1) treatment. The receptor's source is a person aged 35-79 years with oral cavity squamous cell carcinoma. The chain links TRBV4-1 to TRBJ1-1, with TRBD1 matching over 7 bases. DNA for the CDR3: TGCGCCAGCAGCCAACCCGGACAGGTGAACACTGAAGCTTTCTTT. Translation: CASSQPGQVNTEAFF.